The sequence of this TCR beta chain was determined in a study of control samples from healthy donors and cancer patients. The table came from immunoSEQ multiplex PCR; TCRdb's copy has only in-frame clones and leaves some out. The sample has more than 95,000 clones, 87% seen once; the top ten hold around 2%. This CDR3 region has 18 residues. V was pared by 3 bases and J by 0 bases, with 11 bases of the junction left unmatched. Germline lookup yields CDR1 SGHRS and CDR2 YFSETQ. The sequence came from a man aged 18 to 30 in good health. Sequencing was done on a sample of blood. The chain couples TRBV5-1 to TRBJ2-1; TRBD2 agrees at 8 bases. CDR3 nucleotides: TGCGCCAGCAGCTCCCGGGCGACTAGCGCCAGCTCCTACAATGAGCAGTTCTTC. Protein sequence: CASSSRATSASSYNEQFF.